This T cell receptor (beta chain) was retrieved from a study of human T cells and chemical hapten exposure. Turning to the study itself: How much TCR each sample yielded varied, mostly because pooled library volumes differed slightly.

Unique molecular identifiers were attached to individual cDNA molecules during library preparation. Each CDR3 protein gets one entry after TCRdb re-called the reads with MiXCR. The repertoire holds approximately 3,500 distinct CDR3 sequences, with more than 40% as singletons. Specified treatment: therapeutic diphenylcyclopropenone sensitization with weekly scalp DPC. Total RNA was isolated from unfractionated whole blood. Trimming pared 0 bases from V and 0 bases from J, leaving 12 bases between. Germline V CDR1 and CDR2: LGHDT, YNNKEL (reference sequence). The CDR3 is 16 amino acids. This clonotype was seen only a few times.

The TCR was taken from an adult with alopecia areata. Some clones in this sample may be carry-over from other donors' samples. This table probably holds off-target reads from a library built for another chain. V usage is TRBV3-1 and J usage is TRBJ2-7; D may be TRBD1 (5 bases). This specimen was whole blood, taken before DPC sensitization or 2, 6, or about 24 weeks after (not recorded which). The chain's CDR3 is CASSQDFQGASYEQYF. The DNA for the CDR3 is TGTGCCAGCAGCCAAGATTTTCAAGGGGCCTCCTACGAGCAGTACTTC.